This passage covers 24 T cell receptor beta chains from one sample sequenced in a study of cytomegalovirus exposure and HLA in healthy donors. PCR employed 60 Vbeta and 13 Jbeta primers. The protocol was immunoSEQ multiplex PCR, while the TCRdb copy is restricted to in-frame clones and leaves out a portion. Here the sample spans 90,000 to 150,000 clones, 70% to 80% being singletons. The sequenced sample consisted of PBMCs. Every receptor here comes from a middle-aged woman in good health and CMV-seropositive.

A single count supports this clone. The chain couples TRBV2 to TRBJ2-5, with a tentative D call TRBD1 (5 bases). The germline CDR1 and CDR2 sequences are SNHLY and FYNNEI. The CDR3 extends over 14 amino acids. V was pared by 0 bases and J by 1 base, with 6 bases between. The CDR3 DNA reads TGTGCCAGCAGTGAAGCCAGGGCCCAAGAGACCCAGTACTTC. Amino acid sequence: CASSEARAQETQYF. Combining the CDR3 with reference TRBV2 and TRBJ2-5 gives the whole variable domain EPEVTQTPSHQVTQMGQEVILRCVPISNHLYFYWYRQILGQKVEFLVSFYNNEISEKSEIFDDQFSVERPDGSNFTLKIRSTKLEDSAMYFCASSEARAQETQYFGPGTRLLVL.

V and J are TRBV30 and TRBJ2-6; 9 positions agree with TRBD1. CDR3 length equals 17 residues. Germline V gene lookup returns CDR1 GTSNPN and CDR2 SVGIG (reference sequence). J was trimmed by 1 base and V by 5 bases; bases with no gene match: 9. The CDR3 loop reads CAWYRGRLMSGANVLTF. DNA for the CDR3: TGTGCCTGGTACAGGGGGCGCCTAATGTCTGGGGCCAACGTCCTGACTTTC.

The V call is TRBV11-3, the J call TRBJ2-7; 8 bases align to TRBD1. The V segment lost 1 base and the J segment 7 bases; nucleotides outside the gene matches: 6. The CDR3 runs 14 residues. Germline V lookup: CDR1 SGHNT, CDR2 YENEEA. The CDR3 DNA reads as TGTGCCAGCAGCTTAGGGGGGACAGGAGAGGAGCAGTACTTC. The encoded protein is CASSLGGTGEEQYF.

Worth noting for this clone: Other DNA sequences in the same sample also yield this CDR3. V gene TRBV6-5 combines with J gene TRBJ1-5, with 11 bases identical to TRBD1. Germline values: CDR1 MNHEY, CDR2 SVGAGI. This CDR3 has 14 residues. The V segment lost 4 bases and the J segment 5 bases; nucleotides outside the gene matches: 1. The CDR3 DNA reads TGTGCCAGCAGTTTGGGACAGGGGGATCAGCCCCAGCATTTT. Its protein product is CASSLGQGDQPQHF.

This clone was detected only a few times. V usage is TRBV14 and J usage is TRBJ1-2, with TRBD1 as a possible D gene (5 bases). CDR3 size: 13 residues. The ends were cut back, 1 base at V and 6 bases at J, with 9 bases in the middle. From germline, CDR1 is SGHDN and CDR2 FVKESK. In DNA form, the CDR3 reads TGTGCCAGCAGCCAAGGGACATCACATGGCTACACCTTC. It translates to CASSQGTSHGYTF.

The chain links TRBV5-6 to TRBJ1-1; D is unclear. Germline V gene sequence: CDR1 SGHDT, CDR2 YYEEEE. Between the trimmed V and J ends, which lost 5 bases and 1 base, there was a span of 9 bases. This CDR3 contains 13 residues. As DNA, the CDR3 is TGTGCCAGCAGTCATGACTGGAACACTGAAGCTTTCTTT. Encoded protein: CASSHDWNTEAFF.

This rearrangement joins TRBV7-2 to TRBJ1-2, with D possibly matching TRBD1 (6 bases). Trimming took 2 bases from V and 7 from J, leaving 8 bases between them. CDR3 length: 12 residues. Per the germline V gene, CDR1 is SGHTA and CDR2 is FQGNSA. The CDR3 DNA is TGTGCCAGCAGCTTAATCAGGGGTGGCTACACCTTC. The encoded protein is CASSLIRGGYTF.

This clone showed up just once. The J gene is TRBJ1-2, the V gene TRBV6-5; D perhaps matches TRBD1 (6 bases). Germline V CDR1 and CDR2: MNHEY, SVGAGI. V gave up 2 bases and J gave up 3 bases, with 10 bases separating them. This CDR3 contains 14 residues. CDR3 sequence (DNA): TGTGCCAGCAGTTACCGGCCAGGGGACTATGGCTACACCTTC. It yields the protein CASSYRPGDYGYTF.

This chain joins TRBV23-1 and TRBJ1-4, with D unclear. TRBV23-1 is an open reading frame, and its role is uncertain. V lost 0 bases and J 4 bases, leaving 9 bases between the germline ends. The CDR3 runs to 15 residues. The CDR3, as DNA: TGCGCCAGCAGTCAATCCTCGGAGCTTAATGAAAAACTGTTTTTT. As protein: CASSQSSELNEKLFF.

V usage is TRBV4-1 and J usage is TRBJ2-7; possibly TRBD1 for D (6 bases). Germline CDR1 is MGHRA and CDR2 is YSYEKL. The CDR3 totals 14 residues. V gave up 4 bases and J gave up 1 base, with 11 bases separating them. This chain's CDR3 is CASSPADRSYEQYF. The CDR3 bases are TGCGCCAGCAGCCCAGCGGACAGATCCTACGAGCAGTACTTC.

This clone was seen a handful of times. The chain employs TRBV9 and TRBJ2-5; 8 bases agree with TRBD1. The V and J ends lost 0 bases and 5 bases, in that order; junction bases with no gene match: 3. Germline CDR1 and CDR2: SGDLS and YYNGEE. The CDR3 is 14 residues long. CDR3 sequence reads: CASSVGTGFETQYF. CDR3 nucleotide sequence: TGTGCCAGCAGCGTAGGGACAGGGTTTGAGACCCAGTACTTC.

This clone was seen more than once but under ten times. The rearrangement joins TRBV28 to TRBJ1-5, with a weak D call TRBD1 (5 bases). This CDR3 spans 15 amino acids. V lost 1 base and J 4 bases, leaving 11 bases between the germline ends. The germline V gene encodes CDR1 MDHEN and CDR2 SYDVKM. The CDR3 is CASSLLGGGNQPQHF. The DNA for the CDR3 is TGTGCCAGCAGTTTATTAGGCGGGGGAAATCAGCCCCAGCATTTT.

This clone was found a few times. The chain joins TRBV5-1 to TRBJ1-4; possibly TRBD1 for D (5 bases). The length of the CDR3 is 14 residues. Germline V gene sequence: CDR1 SGHRS, CDR2 YFSETQ. V was pared by 0 bases and J by 8 bases, with 11 bases between. CDR3 DNA: TGCGCCAGCAGCTTGGTAGGGGAGGGAGAAAAACTGTTTTTT. Translated: CASSLVGEGEKLFF.

CDR3 protein: CASSLGPPDGGRTQYF. CDR3 in DNA: TGCGCCAGCAGCCTAGGCCCTCCCGACGGGGGGCGGACCCAGTACTTC. The chain has TRBV4-1 and TRBJ2-5, with a possible D match to TRBD2 (7 bases). Per germline, CDR1 MGHRA and CDR2 YSYEKL. Trimming took 4 bases from V and 7 from J, leaving 22 bases between them. The CDR3 runs to 16 residues.

This clone appeared a few times. The CDR3 bases are TGCGCCAGCAGTGCCGCGGGACAGGGAGGCCCCGACACTTCTGAAGCTTTCTTT. Translating gives CASSAAGQGGPDTSEAFF. The genes are TRBV5-1 and TRBJ1-1; 9 bases align to TRBD1. This CDR3 has 18 amino acids. Looked up from germline, CDR1 is SGHRS and CDR2 is YFSETQ. The junction had 20 bases not matched to a gene; V was cut back by 5 bases and J by 6 bases.

The chain employs TRBV19 and TRBJ1-4; 7 bases map to TRBD1. Germline V gene lookup returns CDR1 LNHDA and CDR2 SQIVND (reference sequence). The CDR3 consists of 15 residues. The trim removed 7 bases at V and 8 bases at J, leaving 13 bases unmatched. The CDR3 spells CASMEGGRVGEKLFF. The CDR3 bases are TGTGCCAGTATGGAAGGGGGCAGGGTAGGCGAAAAACTGTTTTTT.

This clone showed up just once. The chain couples TRBV10-2 to TRBJ2-1; a possible D gene is TRBD2 (7 bases). The CDR3 length is 12 residues. CDR1 WSHSY and CDR2 SAAADI come from the germline V gene. Deletions cut 6 bases from V and 9 bases from J, with 12 bases between. The CDR3 DNA reads TGCGCCAGCAGCCACAGGGAGGGTGAGCAGTTCTTC. This codes for CASSHREGEQFF.

The chain's CDR3 is CASSLGGNMNTEAFF. In DNA, the CDR3 is TGTGCCAGCTCATTAGGCGGCAACATGAACACTGAAGCTTTCTTT. The rearrangement joins TRBV6-6 to TRBJ1-1; D is unclear. Germline V gene sequence: CDR1 MNHNY, CDR2 SVGAGI (reference sequence). CDR3 length equals 15 residues. Between the trimmed V and J ends, which lost 8 bases and 0 bases, there was a span of 16 bases.

This chain uses TRBV2 with TRBJ1-6; 7 bases are a match to TRBD1. Germline trimming cut 4 bases from V and 8 bases from J; bases unmatched to any gene: 5. The CDR3 has 14 amino acids. CDR1 is SNHLY and CDR2 is FYNNEI in the germline V gene. CDR3: CASSATGFDSPLHF. The CDR3 DNA reads as TGTGCCAGCAGTGCGACAGGGTTTGATTCACCCCTCCACTTT.

The chain links TRBV5-4 to TRBJ2-1, with TRBD2 identical over 13 bases. Germline CDR1 and CDR2: SGHNT and YYREEE (reference sequence). CDR3 size: 16 residues. V was clipped by 4 bases and J by 4 bases; unmatched bases: 5. The CDR3 DNA reads TGTGCCAGCAGCCGGGGACTAGCGGGATCATACAATGAGCAGTTCTTC. Its protein is CASSRGLAGSYNEQFF.

The chain has TRBV14 and TRBJ1-1, with 8 bases that match TRBD1. The CDR3 has 14 amino acids. The V gene's germline CDR1 is SGHDN and CDR2 FVKESK. Germline trimming cut 3 bases from V and 6 bases from J; bases unmatched to any gene: 6. CDR3 loop: CASSHQGATPEAFF. The CDR3 coding sequence is TGTGCCAGCAGCCATCAGGGGGCGACCCCTGAAGCTTTCTTT.

This sequence joins TRBV5-1 and TRBJ1-1, with D possibly matching TRBD1 (5 bases). This CDR3 comprises 13 residues. The V gene lost 1 base and the J gene lost 4 bases, with 8 bases spanning the gap. Germline V gene lookup returns CDR1 SGHRS and CDR2 YFSETQ. CDR3 sequence: CASSLMGGTEAFF. CDR3 DNA sequence: TGCGCCAGCAGCTTGATGGGGGGCACTGAAGCTTTCTTT.

This chain joins TRBV6-1 and TRBJ1-6; 7 nucleotides align to TRBD1. The CDR3 loop spans 14 amino acids. Germline-derived CDR1 and CDR2 are MNHNS and SASEGT. With 4 bases clipped from V and 6 bases from J, the junction kept 3 bases outside the gene matches. CDR3 protein: CASSGGQSNSPLHF. The CDR3 DNA is TGTGCCAGCAGTGGGGGACAGAGTAATTCACCCCTCCACTTT.

The genes are TRBV6-1 and TRBJ2-5; D not certain. The V end was cut by 4 bases, the J end by 3 bases, with 9 bases between. This CDR3 spans 13 amino acids. CDR1 is MNHNS and CDR2 is SASEGT in the germline V gene. The CDR3 is CASSGTAEETQYF. CDR3 sequence (DNA): TGTGCCAGCAGTGGTACAGCAGAAGAGACCCAGTACTTC.